The 22 T cell receptor beta chains reported below all come from one sample, sequenced in a study of T cells in Graves' hyperthyroidism and ophthalmopathy. Amplified TCR beta CDR3 regions came from RNA transcripts. Primed by the HTBI set, a first-round RT-PCR was run on the TCR CDR3. Each CDR3 protein is one row after TCRdb ran MiXCR on the multiplex PCR reads. This repertoire shows about 410,000 distinct CDR3 sequences, roughly 14% found once; its top ten account for about 20%. The sequenced sample was blood. These receptors came from a woman between 25 and 40 years old with Graves' ophthalmopathy.

In this sample, this clonotype turned up many times. The rearrangement uses TRBV18 and TRBJ1-3; possibly TRBD1 for D (5 bases). CDR1 is KGHSH, CDR2 LQKENI, per germline. The CDR3 is 17 amino acids. Trimming cost V 4 bases and J 4 bases, with 20 bases left between them. CDR3 nucleotides: TGTGCCAGCTCACGAGCTTGGGACCCATTGGGCGGAAACACCATATATTTT. Translated: CASSRAWDPLGGNTIYF.

This clonotype appeared many times. CDR3 DNA: TGTGCCAGCTCACCGAGGGGGACAGAGAAAGAGACCCAGTACTTC. Translated: CASSPRGTEKETQYF. This chain connects TRBV18 to TRBJ2-5; 7 positions agree with TRBD1. The CDR3 runs 15 residues. Germline CDR1 is KGHSH and CDR2 is LQKENI. With 3 bases clipped from V and 3 bases from J, the junction kept 7 bases outside the gene matches.

The table lists this clonotype with many counts. The chain combines TRBV7-9 with TRBJ2-7; D call uncertain. Germline-derived CDR1 and CDR2 are SEHNR and FQNEAQ (reference sequence). The V end lost 1 base, the J end lost 1 base, and 8 bases lay between the germline ends. The CDR3 has 14 amino acids. CDR3 nucleotides: TGTGCCAGCAGCTTAGGGCCCCCTTCCTACGAGCAGTACTTC. It is translated as CASSLGPPSYEQYF.

CDR3 region: CASSYTGLAGGRNEQFF. The CDR3 bases are TGTGCCAGCAGTTACACCGGACTAGCGGGGGGTCGTAATGAGCAGTTCTTC. This chain links TRBV3-1 with TRBJ2-1, with 14 bases lining up with TRBD2. J lost 7 bases, V lost 6 bases, and 11 bases had no gene match. Germline V gene sequence: CDR1 LGHDT, CDR2 YNNKEL (reference sequence). The CDR3 spans 17 residues.

This clonotype was seen more than once but under ten times. The chain recombines TRBV6-5 with TRBJ2-1; weak D call: TRBD2 (6 bases). V shed 0 bases and J shed 3 bases, with 21 bases lying between them. Germline CDR1 and CDR2: MNHEY and SVGAGI. This CDR3 has 19 residues. The CDR3 sequence: CASSYSRGTARTIYNEQFF. The CDR3 DNA is TGTGCCAGCAGTTACTCGAGAGGCACGGCCAGGACTATCTACAATGAGCAGTTCTTC.

At least ten counts were recorded for this clonotype. The V call is TRBV4-1, the J call TRBJ2-5; perhaps TRBD2 as D (6 bases). The V end lost 0 bases, the J end lost 1 base, and 12 bases lay between the germline ends. Germline CDR1 MGHRA, CDR2 YSYEKL. The CDR3 totals 16 residues. The CDR3 sequence is CASSQDRQGGQETQYF. The CDR3 DNA sequence: TGCGCCAGCAGCCAAGATCGGCAGGGAGGCCAAGAGACCCAGTACTTC.

The chain couples TRBV20-1 to TRBJ1-5; 8 nucleotides line up with TRBD1. From germline, CDR1 is DFQATT and CDR2 SNEGSKA (reference sequence). There are 13 residues in the CDR3. The V gene end was trimmed by 0 bases and the J gene end by 7 bases; junction bases not matched to a gene: 2. CDR3 coding DNA: TGCAGTGCTAGAGAGACAGGGGTCCAGCCCCAGCATTTT. Translation: CSARETGVQPQHF.

In this sample, this clonotype turned up many times. CDR3 protein: CASSSLAADLRTSTDTQYF. The CDR3 DNA is TGTGCCAGCAGTTCACTAGCGGCGGATTTACGTACTAGCACAGATACGCAGTATTTT. The chain employs TRBV12-3 or TRBV12-4 and TRBJ2-3; 8 nucleotides align to TRBD2. Trimming cost V 4 bases and J 0 bases; bases outside gene matches: 15. This CDR3 is built from 19 residues.

On this clonotype itself: One end of the junction is discordant with germline, which a read error may explain. The genes are TRBV7-2 and TRBJ2-1; 9 bases line up with TRBD2. Germline lookup yields CDR1 SGHTA and CDR2 FQGNSA. CDR3 size: 13 residues. CDR3 protein: CASRLAGDDEQFF. The CDR3 nucleotides are TGTGCCAGCAGGTTAGCGGGAGATGATGAGCAGTTCTTC. The whole variable domain, filled in from reference TRBV7-2 and TRBJ2-1, reads GAGVSQSPSNKVTEKGKDVELRCDPISGHTALYWYRQSLGQGLEFLIYFQGNSAPDKSGLPSDRFSAERTGGSVSTLTIQRTQQEDSAVYLCASRLAGDDEQFFGPGTRLTVL.

This clonotype was counted between two and nine times. This chain joins TRBV11-1 and TRBJ2-7, with D possibly TRBD2 on 6 matching bases. The CDR3 is 14 amino acids. CDR1 and CDR2 (germline): SGHAT, FQDESV (reference sequence). Trimming removed 3 bases at V and 5 bases at J, with 14 bases between. CDR3 protein: CASSFRGSFDEQYF. The CDR3 DNA is TGTGCCAGCAGCTTCCGGGGGAGTTTCGACGAGCAGTACTTC.

This clonotype has at least ten counts. V and J are TRBV20-1 and TRBJ1-6, with a weak D call TRBD1 (6 bases). CDR1 is DFQATT, CDR2 SNEGSKA, per germline (reference sequence). The CDR3 runs 14 residues. V was pared by 4 bases and J by 6 bases, with 13 bases between. This CDR3 reads CSATPGHLNSPLHF. The CDR3, as DNA: TGCAGTGCTACACCGGGACACCTTAATTCACCCCTCCACTTT.

This clonotype was detected ten times or more. The genes are TRBV11-3 and TRBJ1-1, with 11 bases matching TRBD1. CDR3 length: 14 residues. Germline CDR1 and CDR2: SGHNT and YENEEA. The J segment lost 4 bases and the V segment lost 5 bases, leaving 3 bases of the junction unmatched. This CDR3 reads CASSGQGAGTEAFF. Here the CDR3 DNA reads TGTGCCAGCAGCGGACAGGGGGCTGGCACTGAAGCTTTCTTT.

The rearrangement joins TRBV7-2 to TRBJ1-4, with 12 bases fitting TRBD1. V shed 5 bases and J 8 bases; nucleotides not matched to a gene: 6. CDR3 size: 15 residues. Germline lookup yields CDR1 SGHTA and CDR2 FQGNSA. The CDR3 region is CASSAAGTGGEKLFF. The CDR3 coding sequence is TGTGCCAGCAGCGCCGCCGGGACAGGGGGCGAAAAACTGTTTTTT. The whole variable domain, remainder taken from reference TRBV7-2 and TRBJ1-4, is GAGVSQSPSNKVTEKGKDVELRCDPISGHTALYWYRQSLGQGLEFLIYFQGNSAPDKSGLPSDRFSAERTGGSVSTLTIQRTQQEDSAVYLCASSAAGTGGEKLFFGSGTQLSVL.

This clonotype occurred many times. V and J are TRBV20-1 and TRBJ2-1; D is perhaps TRBD2 (5 bases). This CDR3 has 14 amino acids. Germline lookup yields CDR1 DFQATT and CDR2 SNEGSKA (reference sequence). V lost 2 bases, J lost 0 bases, and 8 bases lay in between. This chain's CDR3 is CSARSGSSYNEQFF. As DNA, the CDR3 is TGCAGTGCTAGATCGGGGAGCTCCTACAATGAGCAGTTCTTC.

This clonotype was found a few times. The gene calls are TRBV20-1 and TRBJ1-1; no reliable D call. The CDR3 runs 14 residues. Trimming stripped 3 bases from V and 0 bases from J, with 11 bases between. Per germline, CDR1 DFQATT and CDR2 SNEGSKA (reference sequence). CDR3 DNA sequence: TGCAGTGCTAGTCCCCTCTATCTGAACACTGAAGCTTTCTTT. Its translation: CSASPLYLNTEAFF.

At least ten counts were recorded for this clonotype. This chain links TRBV29-1 with TRBJ2-2, with no clear D. The V gene's germline CDR1 is SQVTM and CDR2 ANQGSEA. The CDR3 sequence is 17 residues long. V was shortened by 4 bases and J by 6 bases, with 24 bases between the two germline ends. DNA of the CDR3: TGCAGCGTTGCTGGCTGGCAGAGATCGGTTCTTGCCGGGGAGCTGTTTTTT. Its protein is CSVAGWQRSVLAGELFF.

This chain connects TRBV15 to TRBJ1-1; maybe TRBD1 (5 bases). There are 15 residues in the CDR3. Germline-derived CDR1 and CDR2 are LNHNV and YYDKDF (reference sequence). Trimming left V 0 bases short and J 4 bases short, with 12 bases between. DNA of the CDR3: TGTGCCACCAGCAGAGATCTCTTGGGGGTCACTGAAGCTTTCTTT. Its protein is CATSRDLLGVTEAFF.

This clonotype appeared many times. V and J are TRBV28 and TRBJ2-5; the match to TRBD2 covers 13 bases. The germline CDR1 and CDR2 sequences are MDHEN and SYDVKM. V gave up 3 bases and J gave up 2 bases; unmatched junction bases: 12. The CDR3 is made up of 19 amino acids. DNA for the CDR3: TGTGCCAGCAGTTTCGGACTAGCGGGGGATACACCGCTACAAGAGACCCAGTACTTC. Protein: CASSFGLAGDTPLQETQYF.

This clonotype was counted ten times or more. The chain is built from TRBV2 and TRBJ2-3; D may correspond to TRBD1 or TRBD2 (5 bases each). Trimming took 6 bases from V and 2 from J, leaving 18 bases between them. Germline-derived CDR1 and CDR2 are SNHLY and FYNNEI. The CDR3 runs 16 residues. CDR3 nucleotides: TGTGCCAGCAGCGGATACGGGACGACCGACACAGATACGCAGTATTTT. Protein: CASSGYGTTDTDTQYF.

This clonotype showed up many times. This chain uses TRBV18 with TRBJ2-7; D call uncertain. Per germline, CDR1 KGHSH and CDR2 LQKENI. V was clipped by 2 bases and J by 4 bases, with 15 bases between them. The CDR3 is 15 residues long. CDR3 region: CASSPGRVPNYEQYF. DNA for the CDR3: TGTGCCAGCTCACCAGGAAGGGTCCCAAATTACGAGCAGTACTTC.

In this sample, this clonotype turned up many times. The rearrangement joins TRBV20-1 to TRBJ1-5; 9 positions match TRBD1. This CDR3 has 15 residues. The V and J ends lost 5 bases and 3 bases, in that order; junction bases with no gene match: 8. The germline gives CDR1 DFQATT, CDR2 SNEGSKA (reference sequence). CDR3 bases: TGCAGTGCTGCGACAGGGGGAATGTCCAATCAGCCCCAGCATTTT. Its translation is CSAATGGMSNQPQHF.

The chain uses TRBV5-1 and TRBJ1-4; TRBD1 matches 7 bases. Trimming took 5 bases from V and 3 from J; bases not matched to a gene: 1. Germline CDR1 is SGHRS and CDR2 is YFSETQ. This CDR3 comprises 13 residues. The CDR3 is CASSDRANEKLFF. The CDR3 DNA sequence: TGCGCCAGCAGTGACAGGGCTAATGAAAAACTGTTTTTT. Variable domain in full (rest from reference TRBV5-1 and TRBJ1-4): KAGVTQTPRYLIKTRGQQVTLSCSPISGHRSVSWYQQTPGQGLQFLFEYFSETQRNKGNFPGRFSGRQFSNSRSEMNVSTLELGDSALYLCASSDRANEKLFFGSGTQLSVL.